A selection of T cell receptor beta chains follows, all from one sample in a study of blood T cells in healthy people across ages. TCRdb re-called the 5' RACE reads with MiXCR, one entry per CDR3 protein. The table lists roughly 900,000 distinct CDR3 sequences, roughly 50% of them singletons. The sample consisted of blood. The receptors originated from a man younger than 45 in good health. CDR3s include the opening cysteine and the closing phenylalanine or tryptophan. D genes are given only for firm matches. Only part of the rows carry a size: once, few, many, or a class if the clone is expanded.

TRBJ2-3	-	-	TRBV29-1	TGCAGCGTTGTTGCGGGGAAAGTGTCGACAGATACGCAGTATTTT	CSVVAGKVSTDTQYF
TRBJ2-7	-	-	TRBV10-3	TGTGCCATCAGTGCCCAGTCCCCAATCGGAATCTACGAGCAGTACTTC	CAISAQSPIGIYEQYF
TRBJ1-2	-	-	TRBV20-1	TGCAGTGCAGGGACCATTCGCTATGGCTACACCTTC	CSAGTIRYGYTF
TRBJ2-3	-	-	TRBV7-2	TGTGCCAGCAGCTCCGCGTATCTGGACACAGATACGCAGTATTTT	CASSSAYLDTDTQYF
TRBJ2-3	few	-	TRBV20-1	TGCAGTGCTAGACCCGTAGTGTATCCCCGCACAGATACGCAGTATTTT	CSARPVVYPRTDTQYF
TRBJ2-2	-	TRBD2	TRBV20-1	TGCAGTGCTGTTGGTCTAGCGGGGGGCCGGGACACCGGGGAGCTGTTTTTT	CSAVGLAGGRDTGELFF
TRBJ2-7	-	TRBD1	TRBV6-5	TGTGCCAGCAGTTACCGGGGGACAGGGACCTACGAGCAGTACTTC	CASSYRGTGTYEQYF
TRBJ2-7	-	-	TRBV18	TGTGCCAGCTCACCGCGGACAACCTTCGAGCAGTACTTC	CASSPRTTFEQYF
TRBJ2-1	few	TRBD2	TRBV9	TGTGCCAGCAGCGTAGGAATTAGCGGGGGGGCCTTTGTCATGAATGAGCAGTTCTTC	CASSVGISGGAFVMNEQFF
TRBJ2-5	-	TRBD2	TRBV6-5	TGTGCCAGCAGTTACTTCACGAATAGCGGGCAAGAGACCCAGTACTTC	CASSYFTNSGQETQYF
TRBJ2-5	-	TRBD1	TRBV20-1	TGCAGTGCTAGACCATTACAATCCAGGGACAGGGGGGAACAGTACTTC	CSARPLQSRDRGEQYF
TRBJ2-1	many	TRBD2	TRBV7-2	TGTGCCAGCAGCTTAAGGGTTGGCGGGGGCTCCTACAATGAGCAGTTCTTC	CASSLRVGGGSYNEQFF
TRBJ2-5	-	TRBD1	TRBV13	TGTGCCAGCAGCACCCAGACAGGGGGCGTTAGGATGGGAGAGACCCAGTACTTC	CASSTQTGGVRMGETQYF
TRBJ2-7	-	-	TRBV27	TGTGCCAGCGGTATACAAGGGGGCGAGCAGTACTTC	CASGIQGGEQYF
TRBJ1-2	many	-	TRBV12-3/TRBV12-4	TGTGCCAGCAGTCGCCAGGTGGGGGCGTCCGGCTATGGCTACACCTTC	CASSRQVGASGYGYTF
TRBJ2-6	few	-	TRBV7-2	TGTGCCAGCAGCCCCCGAATGGGGGCAGTTTCTGGGGCCAACGTCCTGACTTTC	CASSPRMGAVSGANVLTF
TRBJ2-3	-	TRBD1	TRBV11-1	TGTGCCAGCAGCTTAGAGGGGGGTCTCCTCCCCGGGACAGGGATCACAGATACGCAGTATTTT	CASSLEGGLLPGTGITDTQYF
TRBJ1-1	-	TRBD1	TRBV7-3	TGTGCCAGCAGCTCACACAGGGGGCAAGGTGAAGCTTTCTTT	CASSSHRGQGEAFF
TRBJ2-5	-	-	TRBV6-5	TGTGCCAGCAGCCCCGTCTCGGGGGAGACCCAGTACTTC	CASSPVSGETQYF
TRBJ2-1	-	-	TRBV29-1	TGCAGCGTTGAAAGGGGCGGGAACGGGTACAATGAGCAGTTCTTC	CSVERGGNGYNEQFF
TRBJ1-5	-	-	TRBV6-2/TRBV6-3	TGTGCCAGCAGTTACTCTTGGGGGATTGGCAATCAGCCCCAGCATTTT	CASSYSWGIGNQPQHF
TRBJ2-1	-	-	TRBV20-1	TGCAGTGCTAGAACCTCCGGGGGCGCGGGGGCTCCCACTTTTGAACACGAGCAGTTCTTC	CSARTSGGAGAPTFEHEQFF
TRBJ1-2	-	-	TRBV27	TGTGCCAGCAGTTTATCGGCGACGGGCTATGGCTACACCTTC	CASSLSATGYGYTF
TRBJ2-4	-	TRBD2	TRBV7-8	TGTGCCAGCAGCTCCAAGTCCGGACTAGCGGGGCACAATGAGCAGTACTTC	CASSSKSGLAGHNEQYF